One and the same sample provided the 16 T cell receptor beta chains below, sequenced in a study of cytomegalovirus exposure and HLA in healthy donors. The study ran its PCR with 60 Vbeta and 13 Jbeta primers. Sequenced by immunoSEQ multiplex PCR; TCRdb stores in-frame clones only, minus some. The sample records about 60,000 clones, 70% to 85% being singletons. The sequencing input was PBMCs. The receptor set was obtained from a woman aged 25 to 45 in good health and CMV-seronegative.

This CDR3 is CASSLLGTGNTEAFF. In nucleotides, the CDR3 is TGCGCCAGCAGCTTGTTAGGGACAGGGAACACTGAAGCTTTCTTT. This sequence joins TRBV5-1 and TRBJ1-1, with TRBD1 matching over 8 bases. The V segment lost 1 base and the J segment 1 base; nucleotides outside the gene matches: 3. The CDR3 runs to 15 residues. Germline CDR1 and CDR2: SGHRS and YFSETQ.

This chain links TRBV30 with TRBJ1-2; D is uncertain. The CDR3 length is 11 residues. Trimming took off 1 base at V and 8 bases at J, with 8 bases between the two ends. From germline, CDR1 is GTSNPN and CDR2 SVGIG (reference sequence). The DNA for the CDR3 is TGTGCCTGGAGTGGTGGAGGGGGCTACACCTTC. This codes for CAWSGGGGYTF.

The rearrangement uses TRBV9 and TRBJ1-2; D is ambiguous. This CDR3 region has 14 residues. Germline loops: CDR1 SGDLS, CDR2 YYNGEE. V was shortened by 3 bases and J by 3 bases, with 12 bases between the two germline ends. The chain's CDR3 is CASSASSEDYGYTF. CDR3 in DNA: TGTGCCAGCAGCGCCAGTTCCGAGGACTATGGCTACACCTTC.

CDR3 sequence reads: CASSDPGHDTTNEKLFF. The CDR3 DNA sequence: TGTGCCAGCAGTGACCCGGGACACGACACAACTAATGAAAAACTGTTTTTT. The chain has TRBV21-1 and TRBJ1-4; TRBD1, the table's D call, was not compared with the DNA. TRBV21-1 is tagged as a pseudogene. The CDR3 is 17 amino acids.

Only one count was recorded for this clone. The chain combines TRBV6-5 with TRBJ1-2; possibly TRBD1 for D (6 bases). Germline assignment: CDR1 MNHEY and CDR2 SVGAGI. V was trimmed by 0 bases and J by 8 bases, leaving 19 bases between them. The CDR3 length is 16 residues. CDR3 coding DNA: TGTGCCAGCAGTTACTCGTTCCCAGGGGTAGTTGAGGGCTACACCTTC. Translating gives CASSYSFPGVVEGYTF.

The CDR3 DNA follows: TGTGCCAGTAGAATAACAGAATCGGCTCAGCCCCAGCATTTT. Translation: CASRITESAQPQHF. The gene calls are TRBV19 and TRBJ1-5, with D unresolved. The germline V gene has CDR1 LNHDA and CDR2 SQIVND (reference sequence). This CDR3 spans 14 amino acids. V was cut by 6 bases and J by 6 bases, with 15 bases left in between. Looking up the rest from reference TRBV19 and TRBJ1-5 gives the full variable domain: DGGITQSPKYLFRKEGQNVTLSCEQNLNHDAMYWYRQDPGQGLRLIYYSQIVNDFQKGDIAEGYSVSREKKESFPLTVTSAQKNPTAFYLCASRITESAQPQHFGDGTRLSIL.

The chain uses TRBV7-9 and TRBJ2-5, with 12 bases identical to TRBD2. CDR3 length: 17 residues. The V gene's germline CDR1 is SEHNR and CDR2 FQNEAQ (reference sequence). V was pared by 5 bases and J by 5 bases, with 12 bases of the junction left unmatched. The CDR3 region is CASSPLSFTSGGETQYF. The CDR3 DNA follows: TGTGCCAGCAGCCCGCTGTCCTTCACTAGCGGGGGGGAGACCCAGTACTTC.

The chain recombines TRBV5-5 with TRBJ2-5; 7 nucleotides line up with TRBD1. The junction had 10 bases not matched to a gene; V was cut back by 3 bases and J by 2 bases. The CDR3 is 16 amino acids. The germline V gene has CDR1 SGHKS and CDR2 YYEKEE (reference sequence). DNA of the CDR3: TGTGCCAGCAGCTACACCGGGACAGCAATTCAAGAGACCCAGTACTTC. Protein: CASSYTGTAIQETQYF. Drawing the rest from reference TRBV5-5 and TRBJ2-5, the complete variable domain is DAGVTQSPTHLIKTRGQQVTLRCSPISGHKSVSWYQQVLGQGPQFIFQYYEKEERGRGNFPDRFSARQFPNYSSELNVNALLLGDSALYLCASSYTGTAIQETQYFGPGTRLLVL.

V is TRBV28 and J is TRBJ2-1; 9 bases map to TRBD2. Germline CDR1 MDHEN, CDR2 SYDVKM. This CDR3 is built from 14 residues. With 6 bases clipped from V and 7 bases from J, the junction kept 7 bases outside the gene matches. The CDR3 DNA reads as TGTGCCAGCAGGCCCTGGACTAGCGTAAATGAGCAGTTCTTC. This translates into CASRPWTSVNEQFF.

In DNA, the CDR3 is TGTGCCAGCAGTGACAGGGGTGGTAGCACAGATACGCAGTATTTT. This sequence encodes CASSDRGGSTDTQYF. The chain recombines TRBV6-4 with TRBJ2-3, with D possibly matching TRBD1 (5 bases). The length of the CDR3 is 15 residues. V lost 2 bases and J lost 0, with 9 bases in between. Germline loops: CDR1 MRHNA, CDR2 SNTAGT.

This chain connects TRBV2 to TRBJ1-2; no clear D. With 1 base removed from V and 8 bases from J, the gap between germline ends came to 5 bases. This CDR3 has 11 residues. Germline V gene lookup returns CDR1 SNHLY and CDR2 FYNNEI. Here the CDR3 DNA reads TGTGCCAGCAGTGAAGTTGAGGGCTACACCTTC. This encodes CASSEVEGYTF.

J is TRBJ2-2 and V is TRBV4-3; D is perhaps TRBD2 (7 bases). From germline, CDR1 is LGHNA and CDR2 YSLEER. V lost 0 bases to trimming and J lost 4 bases, with 12 bases between them. The CDR3 loop spans 16 amino acids. The chain's CDR3 is CASSQDAGAGTGELFF. DNA of the CDR3: TGCGCCAGCAGCCAAGATGCGGGGGCCGGCACCGGGGAGCTGTTTTTT.

This clone has just one count. The rearrangement uses TRBV11-3 and TRBJ2-1; 7 nucleotides match TRBD1. This CDR3 is built from 14 residues. Germline CDR1 is SGHNT and CDR2 is YENEEA. Unmatched junction bases numbered 11, after V lost 5 bases and J lost 10 bases. The chain's CDR3 is CASSGRSGQPEQFF. In nucleotides, the CDR3 is TGTGCCAGCAGCGGGCGATCGGGACAGCCCGAGCAGTTCTTC.

The rearrangement uses TRBV5-1 and TRBJ1-1; the D gene is possibly TRBD1 (6 bases). The CDR3 is made up of 16 amino acids. CDR1 and CDR2 (germline): SGHRS, YFSETQ. Trimming took off 0 bases at V and 0 bases at J, with 12 bases between the two ends. The CDR3 DNA sequence: TGCGCCAGCAGCTTGGACCCACAGGGCCTGAACACTGAAGCTTTCTTT. Protein product: CASSLDPQGLNTEAFF.

The chain carries TRBV10-3 and TRBJ2-7; TRBD1 matches 7 bases. Unmatched junction bases numbered 5, after V lost 2 bases and J lost 4 bases. The CDR3 extends over 14 amino acids. CDR1 ENHRY and CDR2 SYGVKD come from the germline V gene. CDR3 in DNA: TGTGCCATCAGTGAGGGGACAGAACTTTACGAGCAGTACTTC. This encodes CAISEGTELYEQYF.

The chain combines TRBV5-1 with TRBJ2-2; 9 bases align to TRBD1. The CDR3 spans 15 residues. From germline, CDR1 is SGHRS and CDR2 YFSETQ. The junction had 7 bases not matched to a gene; V was cut back by 4 bases and J by 6 bases. The CDR3 is CASSPGQGGAGELFF. The DNA for the CDR3 is TGCGCCAGCAGCCCGGGACAGGGAGGAGCCGGGGAGCTGTTTTTT. The complete variable domain, with remaining parts taken from reference TRBV5-1 and TRBJ2-2, reads KAGVTQTPRYLIKTRGQQVTLSCSPISGHRSVSWYQQTPGQGLQFLFEYFSETQRNKGNFPGRFSGRQFSNSRSEMNVSTLELGDSALYLCASSPGQGGAGELFFGEGSRLTVL.